This TCR beta chain emerged from a study of blood T cell repertoires in COVID-19. Study in general: Samples representing acute and convalescent COVID-19 were sourced from the United States, Italy and Spain. PBMCs, B-cell-depleted T cells, or T cells were the source of the cDNA or gDNA that made up the material.

V dropped 3 bases and J dropped 7 bases, with 9 bases sitting between them. This CDR3 is built from 11 residues. The germline V gene encodes CDR1 SQVTM and CDR2 ANQGSEA. Original analysis: Reference gene primer amplification in the assay estimated nucleated cell counts. Assay used: immunoSEQ multiplex PCR; TCRdb lists only in-frame clones, some missing. From that table come the V and J calls and clone size; the DNA was used to work out D and trimming. The sample consists of about 46,000 clones, 88% of them appearing once. This chain connects TRBV29-1 to TRBJ2-5; tentatively, D is TRBD1 (5 bases). This receptor was obtained from a man in his fifties or sixties with active COVID-19. The sequenced sample was peripheral blood. The CDR3: CSVDQGLTQYF. CDR3 in DNA: TGCAGCGTTGACCAGGGTTTGACCCAGTACTTC. Full variable domain (remainder filled in from reference TRBV29-1 and TRBJ2-5): SAVISQKPSRDICQRGTSLTIQCQVDSQVTMMFWYRQQPGQSLTLIATANQGSEATYESGFVIDKFPISRPNLTFSTLTVSNMSPEDSSIYLCSVDQGLTQYFGPGTRLLVL.